Presented here are 6 T cell receptor beta chains from one specimen sequenced in a study of beta chain features in type 1 diabetes. Study-wide results and limits: Moderate yet significant TCRB CDR3 shortening was seen in Type 1 diabetes patients in all four CD4+ subsets.

TCRB transcripts that were expressed got sequenced, as all of the isolated RNA had been reverse transcribed. Clones were sequenced by immunoSEQ multiplex PCR, and TCRdb holds only the in-frame ones, with some missing. Of around 310,000 clones in the sample, roughly 14% were seen once. For these receptors, no antigen is known. Material for sequencing was naive CD4+ T cells from blood. The receptor set was obtained from a young woman with type 1 diabetes.

This clone has a handful of counts. The V gene is TRBV7-9, the J gene TRBJ2-1, with a weak D call TRBD1 (5 bases). The CDR3 totals 15 residues. V was cut by 3 bases and J by 8 bases, with 17 bases left in between. Germline V gene data show CDR1 as SEHNR and CDR2 as FQNEAQ (reference sequence). The CDR3 region has the DNA TGTGCCAGCAGCTTCGGACACCAAATTCGAGATGAGCAGTTCTTC. Its protein product is CASSFGHQIRDEQFF.

The rearrangement links TRBV30 to TRBJ1-1, with D perhaps matching TRBD1 (6 bases). Deletions cut 5 bases from V and 3 bases from J, with 13 bases between. This CDR3 has 13 residues. Germline V gives CDR1 GTSNPN, CDR2 SVGIG (reference sequence). In DNA form, the CDR3 reads TGTGCCTGGGACCCAGGGGCGGACACTGAAGCTTTCTTT. Translation: CAWDPGADTEAFF.

This clone was seen a handful of times. The rearrangement links TRBV5-4 to TRBJ2-1; D gene uncertain. Germline V CDR1 and CDR2: SGHNT, YYREEE (reference sequence). This CDR3 spans 11 amino acids. V gave up 4 bases and J gave up 9 bases, with 8 bases separating them. CDR3 bases: TGTGCCAGCAGCCGAGGTGGTGAGCAGTTCTTC. Protein product: CASSRGGEQFF.

Points on this clone: The identical CDR3 is also encoded by other nucleotide sequences in the sample. The chain couples TRBV18 to TRBJ2-1; no clear D gene. Germline V lookup: CDR1 KGHSH, CDR2 LQKENI. V was trimmed by 3 bases and J by 7 bases, leaving 4 bases between them. The CDR3 totals 11 residues. This CDR3 reads CASSPTNEQFF. CDR3 sequence (DNA): TGTGCCAGCTCACCTACAAATGAGCAGTTCTTC.

The sample holds a few counts of this clone. The chain uses TRBV5-6 and TRBJ1-2; unclear D gene. The CDR3 has 12 residues. Germline-derived CDR1 and CDR2 are SGHDT and YYEEEE. V was shortened by 0 bases and J by 7 bases, with 7 bases between the two germline ends. This chain's CDR3 is CASSLGSGGYTF. CDR3 coding DNA: TGTGCCAGCAGCTTGGGATCGGGTGGCTACACCTTC.

The genes are TRBV19 and TRBJ1-2; a possible D gene is TRBD1 (6 bases). CDR3 length equals 16 residues. Trimming left V 7 bases short and J 3 bases short, with 21 bases between. Germline values: CDR1 LNHDA, CDR2 SQIVND (reference sequence). CDR3 coding DNA: TGTGCCAGTACCCCGCGAGAGGGACAAATTTACTATGGCTACACCTTC. Translation: CASTPREGQIYYGYTF.